Below are 14 T cell receptor beta chains sequenced from a single sample in a study of cytomegalovirus exposure and HLA in healthy donors. It was with 60 Vbeta and 13 Jbeta primers that the PCR ran. The repertoire was sequenced with immunoSEQ multiplex PCR; TCRdb's copy has only in-frame clones and lacks some. The sample holds approximately 190,000 clones; more than 75% are singletons and the top ten take less than 15%. The sample comprised PBMCs. These receptors were taken from a woman under 40 in good health and CMV-seropositive.

The chain is built from TRBV4-2 and TRBJ2-1; TRBD2 aligns across 9 bases. J gave up 4 bases and V 5 bases, and 9 bases lay outside the gene matches. The CDR3 runs 16 residues. Germline lookup yields CDR1 LGHNA and CDR2 YNFKEQ. The CDR3 region is CASSRAGGPLYNEQFF. In nucleotides, the CDR3 is TGTGCCAGCAGCAGGGCGGGGGGGCCTCTTTACAATGAGCAGTTCTTC.

The chain has TRBV19 and TRBJ1-4, with TRBD1 as a possible D gene (6 bases). In germline, CDR1 is LNHDA, CDR2 SQIVND (reference sequence). The germline V and J ends were trimmed by 6 bases and 4 bases, with 15 bases remaining between them. This CDR3 has 15 amino acids. CDR3 loop: CASRRTVRNNEKLFF. The CDR3 DNA is TGTGCCAGTAGACGGACAGTCCGGAATAATGAAAAACTGTTTTTT.

This chain connects TRBV5-6 to TRBJ1-2, with 8 bases aligning to TRBD1. The CDR3 covers 15 residues. The V segment lost 6 bases and the J segment 3 bases; nucleotides outside the gene matches: 10. Germline values: CDR1 SGHDT, CDR2 YYEEEE. CDR3 nucleotide sequence: TGTGCCAGCACAGCTTGGGCAGGGGGCTACTATGGCTACACCTTC. Translated, it gives CASTAWAGGYYGYTF.

The rearrangement uses TRBV7-9 and TRBJ2-5; TRBD1 matches at 7 bases. This CDR3 is 18 amino acids long. The germline gives CDR1 SEHNR, CDR2 FQNEAQ (reference sequence). The V segment lost 5 bases and the J segment 3 bases; nucleotides outside the gene matches: 18. CDR3 DNA sequence: TGTGCCAGCAGCCTTAGACAGGGTTTGGTGAAAAGAAAAGAGACCCAGTACTTC. It codes for CASSLRQGLVKRKETQYF.

This rearrangement joins TRBV5-6 to TRBJ1-5; 7 bases are a match to TRBD1. J gave up 6 bases and V 4 bases, and 13 bases lay outside the gene matches. The CDR3 runs 16 residues. Germline V gene sequence: CDR1 SGHDT, CDR2 YYEEEE. CDR3 DNA sequence: TGTGCCAGCAGCCCATCTATTGGGGACAGAGGTCAGCCCCAGCATTTT. It encodes CASSPSIGDRGQPQHF. The variable domain in full, completed from reference TRBV5-6 and TRBJ1-5, reads DAGVTQSPTHLIKTRGQQVTLRCSPKSGHDTVSWYQQALGQGPQFIFQYYEEEERQRGNFPDRFSGHQFPNYSSELNVNALLLGDSALYLCASSPSIGDRGQPQHFGDGTRLSIL.

The V gene is TRBV5-4, the J gene TRBJ2-1, with 7 bases identical to TRBD1. From germline, CDR1 is SGHNT and CDR2 YYREEE (reference sequence). This CDR3 is built from 14 residues. The J segment lost 9 bases and the V segment lost 0 bases, leaving 6 bases of the junction unmatched. The CDR3 DNA is TGTGCCAGCAGCTTGGCTAGGGGGCAGAGTGAGCAGTTCTTC. It translates to CASSLARGQSEQFF.

The chain joins TRBV4-1 to TRBJ1-6; TRBD1 is a possible D gene (5 bases). The V and J ends lost 1 base and 7 bases respectively, with 11 bases between them. In germline, CDR1 is MGHRA, CDR2 YSYEKL. There are 15 residues in the CDR3. CDR3 residues: CASSQGRQSNSPLHF. CDR3 nucleotide sequence: TGCGCCAGCAGCCAAGGACGACAGAGCAATTCACCCCTCCACTTT.

This rearrangement joins TRBV4-3 to TRBJ2-5; 12 bases line up with TRBD2. Germline V CDR1 and CDR2: LGHNA, YSLEER. The trim removed 3 bases at V and 2 bases at J, leaving 1 base unmatched. CDR3 length: 15 residues. The CDR3 region has the DNA TGCGCCAGCAGCCAGGGGACTAGCGGGCAAGAGACCCAGTACTTC. Amino acids: CASSQGTSGQETQYF.

The chain employs TRBV5-6 and TRBJ2-3; D uncertain. Germline-derived CDR1 and CDR2 are SGHDT and YYEEEE. Trimming removed 4 bases at V and 3 bases at J, with 12 bases between. The CDR3 totals 14 residues. The CDR3 bases are TGTGCCAGCAGCCCTGCCGGGTGGACAGATACGCAGTATTTT. Residues: CASSPAGWTDTQYF.

The chain has TRBV15 and TRBJ1-2, with 12 bases identical to TRBD1. V lost 4 bases to trimming and J lost 8 bases; unmatched junction nucleotides: 5. The CDR3 has 14 residues. CDR1 is LNHNV and CDR2 is YYDKDF in the germline V gene (reference sequence). CDR3 coding DNA: TGTGCCACCAGCACTACCGGGACAGGGGGCGGCTACACCTTC. Residues: CATSTTGTGGGYTF.

Regarding this clone: Other nucleotide sequences in the sample specify the same CDR3. This chain links TRBV5-4 with TRBJ2-7, with TRBD2 matching over 7 bases. The J segment lost 2 bases and the V segment lost 0 bases, leaving 5 bases of the junction unmatched. Looked up from germline, CDR1 is SGHNT and CDR2 is YYREEE (reference sequence). The CDR3 contains 15 residues. In DNA form, the CDR3 reads TGTGCCAGCAGCTTGGGACTAGCCGGAACCTACGAGCAGTACTTC. It encodes CASSLGLAGTYEQYF.

This rearrangement joins TRBV30 to TRBJ1-1; maybe TRBD1 (5 bases). The germline gives CDR1 GTSNPN, CDR2 SVGIG (reference sequence). V was shortened by 1 base and J by 7 bases, with 10 bases between the two germline ends. The CDR3 runs to 12 residues. Written as DNA, the CDR3 is TGTGCCTGGAGTGAGCAGGGAATTGAAGCTTTCTTT. This translates into CAWSEQGIEAFF.

The V gene is TRBV15, the J gene TRBJ2-3; 8 nucleotides line up with TRBD2. The germline CDR1 and CDR2 sequences are LNHNV and YYDKDF (reference sequence). The CDR3 totals 16 residues. V lost 1 base to trimming and J lost 4 bases; unmatched junction nucleotides: 7. The CDR3 region has the DNA TGTGCCACCAGCAGAGGGGCTAGCGGGTCAGCAGATACGCAGTATTTT. It yields the protein CATSRGASGSADTQYF.

The J gene is TRBJ2-2, the V gene TRBV5-8; D is possibly TRBD1 (6 bases). CDR3 length: 14 residues. Trimming removed 3 bases from V and 0 bases from J, with 6 bases in between. Germline CDR1 SGHTS, CDR2 YDEGEE. The CDR3 bases are TGTGCCAGCAGCTGGGACACGAACACCGGGGAGCTGTTTTTT. Its translation is CASSWDTNTGELFF.